This T cell receptor beta chain is from a study of T cell repertoires in cytomegalovirus infection. Study information: Matching HLA type, along with CMV infection, was indicated by public TCR beta signatures.

TCRdb reprocessed the reads via MiXCR and lists one record per CDR3 protein. The sample carries a few hundred thousand distinct CDR3 sequences, roughly 34% recorded once. V shed 3 bases and J shed 1 base, with 9 bases lying between them. The CDR3 covers 14 residues. From germline, CDR1 is LNHDA and CDR2 SQIVND (reference sequence). Findings of the study overall: HLA-C-restricted TCR beta clonotypes specific for CMV led the ex vivo response. Public TCR beta family frequency separated CMV-and-HLA carriers, including in an independent cohort.

This clonotype was detected only a few times. Antigen specificity is unknown. The chain joins TRBV19 to TRBJ1-1; D perhaps matches TRBD1 (5 bases). The sequence came from a human donor in good health (CMV status not recorded). Some clones in this sample may be carry-over from other donors' samples. Sequencing was performed on cultured PBMCs, taken from culture after CMV antigen stimulation. The CDR3 loop is CASSIPRANTEAFF. In nucleotides, the CDR3 is TGTGCCAGTAGTATCCCCAGGGCGAACACTGAAGCTTTCTTT.